The 29 T cell receptor beta chains below come from one sample, sequenced in a study of blood T cells in healthy people across ages. A sample-barcoded 5' primer and a J-beta primer mix were used in a second PCR of roughly 6 to 11 cycles. TCRdb recomputed calls from the 5' RACE reads with MiXCR, one row per CDR3 protein. The table shows some 930,000 distinct CDR3 sequences, with around 29% occurring only once. These data are also associated with another study on T cells of mothers and their children.

The specimen was blood. Source of these receptors: a woman aged 40 to 50 in good health.

This clonotype showed up just a few times. V usage is TRBV29-1 and J usage is TRBJ1-5; D is perhaps TRBD1 (5 bases). The CDR3 sequence is 17 residues long. V gave up 8 bases and J gave up 0 bases, with 23 bases separating them. From germline, CDR1 is SQVTM and CDR2 ANQGSEA. The DNA for the CDR3 is TGCAGCCCTGTAAGACGCCCAGGGAATTATAGCAATCAGCCCCAGCATTTT. It is translated as CSPVRRPGNYSNQPQHF.

The CDR3 DNA is TGTGCCAGCAGCTCTTGGGACGGGATGATCGGCAACACTGAAGCTTTCTTT. Translated: CASSSWDGMIGNTEAFF. V is TRBV5-5 and J is TRBJ1-1; TRBD1 is a possible D gene (5 bases). The germline V gene encodes CDR1 SGHKS and CDR2 YYEKEE (reference sequence). The ends were cut back, 3 bases at V and 2 bases at J, with 20 bases in the middle. The length of the CDR3 is 17 residues. Combining the CDR3 with reference TRBV5-5 and TRBJ1-1 gives the whole variable domain DAGVTQSPTHLIKTRGQQVTLRCSPISGHKSVSWYQQVLGQGPQFIFQYYEKEERGRGNFPDRFSARQFPNYSSELNVNALLLGDSALYLCASSSWDGMIGNTEAFFGQGTRLTVV.

This clonotype showed up just a few times. The DNA of the CDR3 is TGTGCCAGCTCATCTCACCAGGGGCAAGGCACTGAAGCTTTCTTT. It encodes CASSSHQGQGTEAFF. The gene calls are TRBV18 and TRBJ1-1; D is perhaps TRBD1 (6 bases). V lost 5 bases, J lost 4 bases, and 17 bases lay in between. The germline CDR1 and CDR2 sequences are KGHSH and LQKENI. The CDR3 is made up of 15 amino acids.

V usage is TRBV6-2 or TRBV6-3 and J usage is TRBJ2-3, with TRBD2 matching 8 bases. Germline V lookup: CDR1 MNHEY, CDR2 SVGEGT. This CDR3 spans 12 amino acids. Trimming took 8 bases from V and 3 from J; bases not matched to a gene: 1. In DNA, the CDR3 is TGTGCCAGCCAGCGGGGGACAGATACGCAGTATTTT. Its translation is CASQRGTDTQYF.

This clonotype was seen repeatedly, ten times or more. This rearrangement joins TRBV7-2 to TRBJ1-1; no reliable D call. This CDR3 has 13 amino acids. Germline loops: CDR1 SGHTA, CDR2 FQGNSA. V lost 1 base and J 1 base, leaving 4 bases between the germline ends. The CDR3 protein is CASSLGTNTEAFF. CDR3 nucleotide sequence: TGTGCCAGCAGCTTAGGCACGAACACTGAAGCTTTCTTT.

CDR3 bases: TGTGCCAGCAGCGTAGTGTCTAGCGGGGGAATCTACGAGCAGTACTTC. It specifies CASSVVSSGGIYEQYF. This chain uses TRBV9 with TRBJ2-7, with TRBD2 identical over 10 bases. The V segment lost 0 bases and the J segment 3 bases; nucleotides outside the gene matches: 6. Germline CDR1 is SGDLS and CDR2 is YYNGEE. The CDR3 sequence is 16 residues long.

This clonotype was detected ten times or more. CDR3 residues: CSARASSYEQYF. The CDR3 DNA reads as TGCAGTGCTAGGGCCTCGTCCTACGAGCAGTACTTC. The V gene is TRBV20-1, the J gene TRBJ2-7; no reliable D call. From germline, CDR1 is DFQATT and CDR2 SNEGSKA (reference sequence). The CDR3 runs 12 residues. V gave up 3 bases and J gave up 1 base, with 7 bases separating them.

This clonotype appeared many times. The gene calls are TRBV5-1 and TRBJ2-1; 10 bases match TRBD2. The V and J ends lost 1 base and 7 bases, in that order; junction bases with no gene match: 5. CDR3 length: 15 residues. Germline loops: CDR1 SGHRS, CDR2 YFSETQ. In DNA, the CDR3 is TGCGCCAGCAGCTTGAGTAGCGGGGGGTTGAATGAGCAGTTCTTC. It is translated as CASSLSSGGLNEQFF.

This clonotype turned up a few times. The genes are TRBV10-3 and TRBJ2-1; the D gene is possibly TRBD1 (7 bases). V was clipped by 1 base and J by 3 bases, with 13 bases between them. There are 16 residues in the CDR3. Germline CDR1 ENHRY, CDR2 SYGVKD. CDR3 in amino acids: CAISEWGDRGYNEQFF. In nucleotides, the CDR3 is TGTGCCATCAGTGAGTGGGGGGACAGAGGCTACAATGAGCAGTTCTTC.

This clonotype was counted between two and nine times. The J gene is TRBJ1-5, the V gene TRBV20-1; D is undetermined. CDR3 length: 13 amino acids. Trimming took off 6 bases at V and 4 bases at J, with 13 bases between the two ends. CDR1 is DFQATT, CDR2 SNEGSKA, per germline (reference sequence). The CDR3 nucleotides read TGCAGTGCCTCAGGAGGAGCTAATCAGCCCCAGCATTTT. It translates to CSASGGANQPQHF.

This clonotype was picked up a small number of times. The chain combines TRBV5-5 with TRBJ1-1; D not resolved. Deletions cut 1 base from V and 1 base from J, with 11 bases between. This CDR3 has 15 residues. Germline lookup yields CDR1 SGHKS and CDR2 YYEKEE (reference sequence). The CDR3 loop is CASSLYGQRNTEAFF. The CDR3 DNA reads TGTGCCAGCAGCTTGTATGGTCAGAGGAACACTGAAGCTTTCTTT.

This clonotype was detected ten times or more. The CDR3 here is CAISGGQGARTEQYF. As DNA, the CDR3 is TGTGCCATCAGTGGGGGACAGGGGGCGCGAACCGAGCAGTACTTC. The chain couples TRBV10-3 to TRBJ2-7, with TRBD1 matching over 12 bases. The CDR3 totals 15 residues. V shed 4 bases, J shed 6 bases, and the junction held 7 bases outside the gene matches. Germline loops: CDR1 ENHRY, CDR2 SYGVKD.

To note about this clonotype: This may be a read error, as it is one base from a much larger clone. The chain recombines TRBV5-1 with TRBJ2-7; D is perhaps TRBD2 (5 bases). V was clipped by 2 bases and J by 7 bases, with 19 bases between them. This CDR3 contains 15 residues. The germline CDR1 and CDR2 sequences are SGHRS and YFSETQ. CDR3 protein: CASSFGLAPLNEQYF. In nucleotides, the CDR3 is TGCGCCAGCAGCTTCGGTCTAGCACCATTGAATGAGCAGTACTTC.

Concerning this clonotype itself: With a much larger clone just one base away, this may be a read error. The gene calls are TRBV20-1 and TRBJ1-4, with a weak D call TRBD1 (6 bases). This CDR3 has 14 amino acids. The germline gives CDR1 DFQATT, CDR2 SNEGSKA (reference sequence). The ends were cut back, 5 bases at V and 5 bases at J, with 15 bases in the middle. The CDR3 sequence is CSAVRDGGNEKLFF. The CDR3 DNA sequence: TGCAGTGCTGTCCGGGACGGGGGCAATGAAAAACTGTTTTTT.

This clonotype was counted at least ten times. This chain joins TRBV10-3 and TRBJ1-4, with a tentative D call TRBD1 (5 bases). Germline V gene lookup returns CDR1 ENHRY and CDR2 SYGVKD. The germline V and J ends were trimmed by 10 bases and 8 bases, with 20 bases remaining between them. The CDR3 runs 14 residues. DNA for the CDR3: TGTGCCAGCAGCAGGGATCTCGGAGGGGAAAAACTGTTTTTT. It yields the protein CASSRDLGGEKLFF.

This chain joins TRBV5-1 and TRBJ2-3; possibly TRBD2 for D (6 bases). CDR1 and CDR2 from the germline V gene are SGHRS and YFSETQ. This CDR3 has 15 amino acids. The V end was cut by 4 bases, the J end by 6 bases, with 18 bases between. The CDR3 DNA is TGCGCCAGCAGCGTCGGGGGTGGAGGTGAGGATACGCAGTATTTT. This translates into CASSVGGGGEDTQYF.

This clonotype was detected only a few times. The chain combines TRBV7-6 with TRBJ2-1; 14 positions agree with TRBD2. V lost 3 bases to trimming and J lost 12 bases; unmatched junction nucleotides: 7. Germline V gene data show CDR1 as SGHVS and CDR2 as FNYEAQ. The CDR3 is made up of 15 amino acids. CDR3: CASSLGLAGDKGQFF. The DNA for the CDR3 is TGTGCCAGCAGCTTGGGACTAGCGGGAGATAAAGGGCAGTTCTTC.

A few counts support this clonotype. The chain combines TRBV7-8 with TRBJ1-4; no reliable D call. The CDR3 has 14 amino acids. Germline CDR1 and CDR2: SGHVS and FQNEAQ. The ends were cut back, 7 bases at V and 0 bases at J, with 9 bases in the middle. The CDR3 is CASTTGATNEKLFF. The CDR3 coding sequence is TGTGCCAGCACCACGGGTGCAACTAATGAAAAACTGTTTTTT.

This clonotype was seen ten or more times. This rearrangement joins TRBV7-8 to TRBJ2-1; TRBD2 aligns across 13 bases. Germline V gene lookup returns CDR1 SGHVS and CDR2 FQNEAQ. This CDR3 contains 15 residues. The trim removed 5 bases at V and 4 bases at J, leaving 2 bases unmatched. CDR3 nucleotide sequence: TGTGCCAGCAGCAGGGGACTAGCGGGGTACAATGAGCAGTTCTTC. This translates into CASSRGLAGYNEQFF.

This clonotype appeared a few times. This chain joins TRBV30 and TRBJ2-2; no firm D call. V gave up 3 bases and J gave up 10 bases, with 9 bases separating them. The germline gives CDR1 GTSNPN, CDR2 SVGIG (reference sequence). The CDR3 is made up of 11 amino acids. CDR3 sequence: CAWRSRVELFF. The CDR3 nucleotides are TGTGCCTGGAGGAGCCGGGTGGAGCTGTTTTTT.

This clonotype has only a few counts. The chain combines TRBV18 with TRBJ2-5; no firm D call. V shed 3 bases and J shed 1 base, with 18 bases lying between them. CDR1 is KGHSH, CDR2 LQKENI, per germline. The CDR3 is 17 residues long. DNA for the CDR3: TGTGCCAGCTCACCCAAATTTATCCCGACGGCCCAAGAGACCCAGTACTTC. Translation: CASSPKFIPTAQETQYF.

On this clonotype: This is likely a read error, given that the CDR3 carries no conserved phenylalanine or tryptophan at its end. The DNA is omitted, as the CDR3 cannot be located on it reliably, and the CDR3 follows TCRdb's listing. The genes are TRBV9 and TRBJ2-3; the table assigns TRBD2, which was not confirmed against the DNA. The CDR3 is 12 amino acids in total, end residues counted. Looked up from germline, CDR1 is SGDLS and CDR2 is YYNGEE. This chain's CDR3 is CASSVRRGVLYC.

This clonotype was counted a few times. The V gene is TRBV28, the J gene TRBJ2-3, with TRBD2 matching over 8 bases. V shed 7 bases, J shed 2 bases, and the junction held 14 bases outside the gene matches. The CDR3 sequence is 17 residues long. Per the germline V gene, CDR1 is MDHEN and CDR2 is SYDVKM. The DNA of the CDR3 is TGTGCCAGCACCCTGCCTGGTAGCGGGGACCTCACAGATACGCAGTATTTT. Translated, it gives CASTLPGSGDLTDTQYF. The variable domain in full, with the rest retrieved from reference TRBV28 and TRBJ2-3, is DVKVTQSSRYLVKRTGEKVFLECVQDMDHENMFWYRQDPGLGLRLIYFSYDVKMKEKGDIPEGYSVSREKKERFSLILESASTNQTSMYLCASTLPGSGDLTDTQYFGPGTRLTVL.

CDR3 in amino acids: CASSVSGQAGTHYGYTF. CDR3 in DNA: TGTGCCAGCAGCGTATCGGGCCAAGCCGGCACGCACTATGGCTACACCTTC. V is TRBV7-2 and J is TRBJ1-2; D not certain. Per the germline V gene, CDR1 is SGHTA and CDR2 is FQGNSA. The CDR3 totals 17 residues. Trimming stripped 5 bases from V and 3 bases from J, with 22 bases between.

The table lists this clonotype with a count of one. The V and J genes are TRBV12-3 or TRBV12-4 and TRBJ1-2; D not certain. This CDR3 is 17 amino acids long. Trimming pared 5 bases from V and 0 bases from J, leaving 19 bases between. CDR3 amino acids: CASSPMRGPYSNYGYTF. The CDR3 DNA reads as TGTGCCAGCAGTCCTATGCGAGGGCCCTATTCTAACTATGGCTACACCTTC.

The V and J genes are TRBV6-1 and TRBJ2-1; 9 bases match TRBD2. This CDR3 spans 16 amino acids. Germline CDR1 and CDR2: MNHNS and SASEGT. Trimming at V came to 2 bases and at J to 7 bases, leaving 9 bases not matched to a gene. The CDR3 DNA reads as TGTGCCAGCAGTGAACGGGCGGGGGGGACCGCGAATGAGCAGTTCTTC. Residues: CASSERAGGTANEQFF.

For this clonotype: A much larger clone lies one base from this, so it may be a read error. The chain couples TRBV20-1 to TRBJ2-3, with D possibly being TRBD2 (6 bases). CDR1 is DFQATT, CDR2 SNEGSKA, per germline (reference sequence). V shed 1 base and J shed 9 bases, with 14 bases lying between them. The CDR3 runs 13 residues. The CDR3 spells CSARVLPGDTQYF. CDR3 DNA sequence: TGCAGTGCTAGAGTCCTCCCGGGGGACACGCAGTATTTT.

This clonotype was seen a handful of times. The genes are TRBV12-3 or TRBV12-4 and TRBJ2-1, with 13 positions matching TRBD2. This CDR3 region has 16 residues. After removal of 5 bases from V and 2 bases from J, the junction contained 3 bases not matched to a gene. The CDR3 reads CASSGGTSGTYNEQFF. The CDR3 nucleotides read TGTGCCAGCAGTGGAGGGACTAGCGGGACCTACAATGAGCAGTTCTTC.

The chain couples TRBV7-9 to TRBJ1-4; 9 nucleotides match TRBD1. The CDR3 totals 14 residues. Germline assignment: CDR1 SEHNR and CDR2 FQNEAQ (reference sequence). The J segment lost 7 bases and the V segment lost 5 bases, leaving 5 bases of the junction unmatched. This chain's CDR3 is CASSAGQGVEKLFF. DNA for the CDR3: TGTGCCAGCAGCGCGGGACAGGGCGTTGAAAAACTGTTTTTT.